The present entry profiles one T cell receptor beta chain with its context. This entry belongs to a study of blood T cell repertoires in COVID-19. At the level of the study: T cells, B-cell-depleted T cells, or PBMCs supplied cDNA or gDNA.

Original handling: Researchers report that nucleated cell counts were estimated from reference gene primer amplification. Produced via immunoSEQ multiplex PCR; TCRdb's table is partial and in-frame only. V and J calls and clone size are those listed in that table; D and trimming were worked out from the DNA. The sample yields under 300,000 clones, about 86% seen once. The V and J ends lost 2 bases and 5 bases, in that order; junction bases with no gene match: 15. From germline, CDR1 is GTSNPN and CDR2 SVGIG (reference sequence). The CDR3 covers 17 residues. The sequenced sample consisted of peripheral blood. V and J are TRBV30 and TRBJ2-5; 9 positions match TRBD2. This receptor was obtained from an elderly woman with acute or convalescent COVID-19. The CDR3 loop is CAWSRERGALLGETQYF. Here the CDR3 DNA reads TGTGCCTGGAGTAGGGAGCGGGGGGCGCTCCTAGGGGAGACCCAGTACTTC. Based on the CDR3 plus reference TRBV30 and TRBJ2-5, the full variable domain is SQTIHQWPATLVQPVGSPLSLECTVEGTSNPNLYWYRQAAGRGLQLLFYSVGIGQISSEVPQNLSASRPQDRQFILSSKKLLLSDSGFYLCAWSRERGALLGETQYFGPGTRLLVL.